This T cell receptor (beta chain) comes out of a study of OX40 agonist ivuxolimab in advanced cancers. About the study: Patients were dosed with the agonistic anti-OX40 (CD134) antibody ivuxolimab.

Repertoires were generated with immunoSEQ multiplex PCR, while TCRdb's copy carries only in-frame clones and drops some. This sample has roughly 53,000 clones; roughly 73% occur once, and the top ten carry 2% to 3%. Trimming pared 4 bases from V and 3 bases from J, leaving 12 bases between. The CDR3 has 14 residues. Germline V gives CDR1 LNHDA, CDR2 SQIVND (reference sequence). This sequence was found in an adult with an advanced solid tumor such as melanoma, head and neck, liver or kidney cancer. Sample: CD4+ or CD8+ T cells sorted from blood, taken in a trial of the OX40 agonist ivuxolimab. The V call is TRBV19, the J call TRBJ2-5; possibly TRBD2 for D (5 bases). CDR3 residues: CASSKRAGKETQYF. CDR3 DNA: TGTGCCAGTAGTAAAAGGGCGGGCAAAGAGACCCAGTACTTC. Filled out from reference TRBV19 and TRBJ2-5, the complete variable domain reads DGGITQSPKYLFRKEGQNVTLSCEQNLNHDAMYWYRQDPGQGLRLIYYSQIVNDFQKGDIAEGYSVSREKKESFPLTVTSAQKNPTAFYLCASSKRAGKETQYFGPGTRLLVL.